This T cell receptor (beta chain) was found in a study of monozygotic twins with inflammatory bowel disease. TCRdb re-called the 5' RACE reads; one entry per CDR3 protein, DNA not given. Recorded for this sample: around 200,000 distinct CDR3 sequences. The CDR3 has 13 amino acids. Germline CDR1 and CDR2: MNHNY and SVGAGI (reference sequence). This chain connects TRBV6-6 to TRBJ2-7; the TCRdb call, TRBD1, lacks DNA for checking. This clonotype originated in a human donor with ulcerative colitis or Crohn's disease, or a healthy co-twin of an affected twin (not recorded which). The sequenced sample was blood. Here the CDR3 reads CASTPGGGNEQYF.